Below are 3 T cell receptor beta chains sequenced from a single sample in a study of blood T cell repertoires in COVID-19. Sequenced by immunoSEQ multiplex PCR; TCRdb stores in-frame clones only, minus some. The sample lists 140,000 to 150,000 clones, roughly 79% occurring once. Sequencing was carried out using peripheral blood. The origin of the receptors is a man aged 50-60 years with active or convalescent COVID-19.

The chain joins TRBV5-6 to TRBJ1-1; 7 positions match TRBD1. The trim removed 0 bases at V and 0 bases at J, leaving 2 bases unmatched. Germline V CDR1 and CDR2: SGHDT, YYEEEE. The CDR3 length is 15 residues. The CDR3 reads CASSLGDRVNTEAFF. The CDR3 bases are TGTGCCAGCAGCTTGGGAGACAGGGTGAACACTGAAGCTTTCTTT.

The chain recombines TRBV27 with TRBJ1-2, with TRBD1 matching 7 bases. CDR1 is MNHEY and CDR2 is SMNVEV in the germline V gene (reference sequence). The CDR3 contains 13 residues. With V trimmed by 6 bases and J by 7 bases, 8 bases remained unmatched. The CDR3 DNA follows: TGTGCCAGCAGCCAGACAGGGATACGTGGCTACACCTTC. This codes for CASSQTGIRGYTF.

CDR3 amino acids: CASSSRTYNEQFF. CDR3 bases: TGTGCCAGTAGTTCCAGGACCTACAATGAGCAGTTCTTC. The V and J genes are TRBV19 and TRBJ2-1; D unresolved. Germline CDR1 LNHDA, CDR2 SQIVND (reference sequence). The length of the CDR3 is 13 residues. Trimming left V 5 bases short and J 2 bases short, with 7 bases between.